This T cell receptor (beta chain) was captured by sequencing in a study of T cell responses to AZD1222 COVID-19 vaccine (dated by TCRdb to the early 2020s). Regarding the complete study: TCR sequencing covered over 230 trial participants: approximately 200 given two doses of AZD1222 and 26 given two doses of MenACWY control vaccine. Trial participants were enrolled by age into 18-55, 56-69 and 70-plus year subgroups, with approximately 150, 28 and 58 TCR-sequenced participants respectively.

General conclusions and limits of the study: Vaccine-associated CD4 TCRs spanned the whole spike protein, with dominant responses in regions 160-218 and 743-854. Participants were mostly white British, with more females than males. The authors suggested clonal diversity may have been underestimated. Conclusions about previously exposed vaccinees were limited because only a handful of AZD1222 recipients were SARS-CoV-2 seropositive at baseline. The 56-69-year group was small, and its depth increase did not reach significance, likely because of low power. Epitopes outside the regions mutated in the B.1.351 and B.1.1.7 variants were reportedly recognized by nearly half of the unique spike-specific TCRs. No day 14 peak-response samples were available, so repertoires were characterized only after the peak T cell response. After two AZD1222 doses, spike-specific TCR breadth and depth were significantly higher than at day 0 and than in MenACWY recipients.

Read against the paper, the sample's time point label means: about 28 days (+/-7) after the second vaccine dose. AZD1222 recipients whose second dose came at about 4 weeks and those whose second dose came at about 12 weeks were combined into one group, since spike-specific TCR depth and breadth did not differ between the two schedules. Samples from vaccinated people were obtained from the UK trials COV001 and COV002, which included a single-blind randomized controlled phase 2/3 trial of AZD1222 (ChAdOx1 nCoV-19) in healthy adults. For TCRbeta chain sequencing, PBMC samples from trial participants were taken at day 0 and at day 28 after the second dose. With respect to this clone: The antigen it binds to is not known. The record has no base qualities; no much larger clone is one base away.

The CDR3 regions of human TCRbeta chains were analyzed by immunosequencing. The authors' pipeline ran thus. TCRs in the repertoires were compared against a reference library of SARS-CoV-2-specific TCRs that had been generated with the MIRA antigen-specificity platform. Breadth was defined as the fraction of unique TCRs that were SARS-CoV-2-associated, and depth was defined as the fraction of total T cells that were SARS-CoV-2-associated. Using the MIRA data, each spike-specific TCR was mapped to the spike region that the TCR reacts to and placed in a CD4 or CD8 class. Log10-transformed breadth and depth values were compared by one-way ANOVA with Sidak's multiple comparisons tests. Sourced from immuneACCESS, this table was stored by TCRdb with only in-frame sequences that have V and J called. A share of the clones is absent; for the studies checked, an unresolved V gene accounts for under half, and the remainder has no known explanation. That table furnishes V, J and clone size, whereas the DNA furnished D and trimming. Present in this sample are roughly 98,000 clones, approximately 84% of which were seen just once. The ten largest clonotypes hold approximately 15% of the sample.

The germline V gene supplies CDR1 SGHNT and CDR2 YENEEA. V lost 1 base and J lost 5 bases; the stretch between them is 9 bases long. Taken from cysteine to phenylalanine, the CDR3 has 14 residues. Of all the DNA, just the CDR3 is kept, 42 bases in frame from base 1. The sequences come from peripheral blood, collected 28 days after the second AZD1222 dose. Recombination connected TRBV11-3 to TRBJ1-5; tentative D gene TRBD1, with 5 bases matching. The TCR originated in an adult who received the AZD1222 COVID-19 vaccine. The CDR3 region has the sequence CASSLVLGDQPQHF. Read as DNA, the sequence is TGTGCCAGCAGCTTAGTATTAGGGGATCAGCCCCAGCATTTT.